This TCR beta chain was profiled in a study of regulatory T cells in long-lasting Graves disease. Turning to the study itself: Patients with new Graves' disease had used antithyroid drugs below 3 months.

Time point defined: newly diagnosed GD, antithyroid drugs for less than 3 months. RNA extracted from PBMCs served as the sequencing template. HTBI primers from iRepertoire and Arm-PCR of CDR3 regions yielded the TCR beta libraries. MiXCR was run by TCRdb on the multiplex PCR reads, yielding one entry per CDR3 protein. The table has 390,000 or so distinct CDR3 sequences, about 12% seen once. Trimming shortened V by 2 bases and J by 5 bases, and 8 bases separated the two germline ends. The CDR3 is made up of 13 amino acids. CDR1 and CDR2 from the germline V gene are SGHKS and YYEKEE (reference sequence). This sample also belongs to another study, concerning T cells in Graves' hyperthyroidism and ophthalmopathy.

The chain uses TRBV5-5 and TRBJ2-1, with D uncertain. The receptor's source is a woman aged 18 to 35 with Graves disease. The sample here was peripheral blood mononuclear cells (PBMCs), taken at new diagnosis, from a patient treated with antithyroid drugs. Written as DNA, the CDR3 is TGTGCCAGCAGCTTTTATTCCAACAATGAGCAGTTCTTC. Its protein is CASSFYSNNEQFF.